The source of this T cell receptor (beta chain) is a study of T-cell reconstitution after alpha-beta-depleted transplantation in children. Whole-study results and caveats: Some patients owed their high day-60 TCRbeta diversity to surviving recipient T cells and thymic progenitors.

The table lists this clonotype with many counts. Antigen unknown. The CDR3 loop spans 16 amino acids. The germline gives CDR1 SEHNR, CDR2 FQNEAQ (reference sequence). Trimming took 8 bases from V and 4 from J, leaving 20 bases between them. The TCRbeta library incorporated unique molecular identifiers. TCRdb re-analysed the PCR reads in MiXCR, keeping a single row per CDR3 protein. The table includes over 400,000 distinct CDR3 sequences, about 45% detected once. This sequence originates from a girl aged 2-10 years with aplastic anemia, due to receive a stem cell transplant. This sample comprised PBMCs, obtained before TCRalphabeta/CD19-depleted stem cell transplant. J is TRBJ2-2 and V is TRBV7-9; tentative D call: TRBD2 (7 bases). CDR3 residues: CASPRGGTPFTGELFF. Here the CDR3 DNA reads TGTGCCAGCCCTAGGGGGGGCACCCCCTTCACCGGGGAGCTGTTTTTT.